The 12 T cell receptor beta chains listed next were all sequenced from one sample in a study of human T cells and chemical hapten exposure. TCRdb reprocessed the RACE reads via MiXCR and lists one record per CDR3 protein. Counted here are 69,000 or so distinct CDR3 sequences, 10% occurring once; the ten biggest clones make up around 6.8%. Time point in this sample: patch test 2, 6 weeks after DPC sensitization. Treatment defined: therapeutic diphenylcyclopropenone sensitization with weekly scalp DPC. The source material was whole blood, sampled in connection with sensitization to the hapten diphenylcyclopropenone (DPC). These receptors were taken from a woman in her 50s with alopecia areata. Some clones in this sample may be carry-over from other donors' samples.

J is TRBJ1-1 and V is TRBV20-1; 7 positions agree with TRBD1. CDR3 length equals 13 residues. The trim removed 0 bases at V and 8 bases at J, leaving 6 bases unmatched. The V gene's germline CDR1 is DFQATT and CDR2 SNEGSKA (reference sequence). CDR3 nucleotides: TGCAGTGCTAGAGACCCTGGACAGGAAGAAGCTTTCTTT. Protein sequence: CSARDPGQEEAFF.

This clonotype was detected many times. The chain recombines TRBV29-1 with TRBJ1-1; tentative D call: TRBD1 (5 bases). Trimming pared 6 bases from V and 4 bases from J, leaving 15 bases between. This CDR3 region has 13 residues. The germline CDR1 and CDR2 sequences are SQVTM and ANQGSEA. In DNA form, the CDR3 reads TGCAGCGTGCAGGGTATTCTCGTCACTGAAGCTTTCTTT. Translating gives CSVQGILVTEAFF.

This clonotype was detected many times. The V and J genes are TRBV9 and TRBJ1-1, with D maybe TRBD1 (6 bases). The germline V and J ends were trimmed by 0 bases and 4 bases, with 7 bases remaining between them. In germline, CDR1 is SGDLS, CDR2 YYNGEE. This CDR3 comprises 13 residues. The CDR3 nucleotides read TGTGCCAGCAGCGTAGACAGGGTCACTGAAGCTTTCTTT. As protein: CASSVDRVTEAFF.

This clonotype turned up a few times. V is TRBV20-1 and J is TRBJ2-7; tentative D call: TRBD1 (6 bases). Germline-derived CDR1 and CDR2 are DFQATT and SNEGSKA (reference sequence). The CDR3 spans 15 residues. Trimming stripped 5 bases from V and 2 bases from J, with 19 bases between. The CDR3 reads CSAAPGERNPYEQYF. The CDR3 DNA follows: TGCAGTGCTGCCCCAGGGGAGCGCAATCCCTACGAGCAGTACTTC.

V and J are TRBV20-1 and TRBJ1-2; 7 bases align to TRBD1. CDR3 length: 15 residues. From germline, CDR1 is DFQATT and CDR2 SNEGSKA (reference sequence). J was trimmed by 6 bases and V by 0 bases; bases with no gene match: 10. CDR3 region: CSARDSLTGLNGYTF. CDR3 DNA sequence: TGCAGTGCTAGAGATAGCTTGACAGGGCTCAATGGCTACACCTTC.

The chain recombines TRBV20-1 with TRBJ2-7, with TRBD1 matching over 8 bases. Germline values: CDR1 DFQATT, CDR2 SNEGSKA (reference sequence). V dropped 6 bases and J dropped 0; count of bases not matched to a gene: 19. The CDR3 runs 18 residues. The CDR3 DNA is TGCAGTGCGAATACCGGGACAGGACGAAGTTGGGGCTCCTACGAGCAGTACTTC. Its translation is CSANTGTGRSWGSYEQYF.

The DNA for the CDR3 is TGTGCCACCAGCCGCGGTTTGGGCTCGGGGGAGAAGAAAGCTTTCTTT. The encoded protein is CATSRGLGSGEKKAFF. This chain joins TRBV15 and TRBJ1-1, with a possible D match to TRBD1 (5 bases). The CDR3 sequence is 16 residues long. Germline CDR1 reads LNHNV; CDR2 reads YYDKDF (reference sequence). Trimming shortened V by 5 bases and J by 9 bases, and 25 bases separated the two germline ends.

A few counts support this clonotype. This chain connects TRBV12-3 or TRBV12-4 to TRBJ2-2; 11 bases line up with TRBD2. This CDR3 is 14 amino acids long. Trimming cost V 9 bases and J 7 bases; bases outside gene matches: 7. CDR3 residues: CASKTSGTIGELFF. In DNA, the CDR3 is TGTGCCAGTAAGACTAGCGGGACTATCGGGGAGCTGTTTTTT.

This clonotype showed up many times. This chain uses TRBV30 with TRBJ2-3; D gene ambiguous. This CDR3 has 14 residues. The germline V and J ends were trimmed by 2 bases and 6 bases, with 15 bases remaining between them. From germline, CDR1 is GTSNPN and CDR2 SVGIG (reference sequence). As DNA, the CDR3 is TGTGCCTGGAGTATTTCATACAAGTCCGATACGCAGTATTTT. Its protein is CAWSISYKSDTQYF.

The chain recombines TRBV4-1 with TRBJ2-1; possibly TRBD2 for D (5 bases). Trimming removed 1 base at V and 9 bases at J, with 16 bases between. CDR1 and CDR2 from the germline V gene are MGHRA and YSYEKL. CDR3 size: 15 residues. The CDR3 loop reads CASSQGLAFGIEQFF. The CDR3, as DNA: TGCGCCAGCAGCCAAGGGCTAGCCTTCGGCATTGAGCAGTTCTTC.

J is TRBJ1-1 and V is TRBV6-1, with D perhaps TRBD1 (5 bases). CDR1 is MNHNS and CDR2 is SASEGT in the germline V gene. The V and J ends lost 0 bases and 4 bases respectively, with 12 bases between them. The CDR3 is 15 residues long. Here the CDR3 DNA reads TGTGCCAGCAGTGAAGCGCAACGTGGGGGCACTGAAGCTTTCTTT. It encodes CASSEAQRGGTEAFF.

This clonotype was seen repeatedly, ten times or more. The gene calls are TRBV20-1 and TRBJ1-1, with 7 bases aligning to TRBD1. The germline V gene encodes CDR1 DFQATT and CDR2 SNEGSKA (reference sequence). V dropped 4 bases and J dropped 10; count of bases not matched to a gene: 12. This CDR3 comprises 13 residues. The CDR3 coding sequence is TGCAGTGCTATTAACGACAGGGCCTTAGGAGCTTTCTTT. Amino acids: CSAINDRALGAFF.